This record concerns one T cell receptor (beta chain) sequence. While the first cohort had 600 to 800 subjects, the donors belonged to the separate validation cohort of roughly 130 subjects. The protocol was immunoSEQ multiplex PCR, while the TCRdb copy is restricted to in-frame clones and leaves out a portion. The repertoire includes tens of thousands of clones, over 85% of them detected once, and over 0.95% sits in the top ten. The sample originates from a study of cytomegalovirus exposure and HLA in healthy donors. Germline assignment: CDR1 LNHDA and CDR2 SQIVND (reference sequence). V trimming: 4 bases; J trimming: 0 bases; junction bases outside the gene matches: 14. This CDR3 has 19 amino acids.

The rearrangement uses TRBV19 and TRBJ2-7; 11 bases are a match to TRBD2. The sequence was obtained from a man aged 18 to 29 in good health and CMV-seronegative. Sequenced material: PBMCs. The CDR3 region is CASSTPPGTSGTSSYEQYF. CDR3 in DNA: TGTGCCAGTAGTACCCCCCCCGGGACTAGCGGAACATCCTCCTACGAGCAGTACTTC.